The 14 T cell receptor beta chains below come from one sample, sequenced in a study of T cell responses to AZD1222 COVID-19 vaccine. Generated by immunoSEQ multiplex PCR, the TCRdb table keeps only in-frame clones and is missing some. The table lists 130,000 or so clones, roughly 92% of them singletons. The sample here was peripheral blood, taken on day 0 of AZD1222 vaccination. Receptors were obtained from an adult in good health.

This clone has just one count. The chain joins TRBV28 to TRBJ2-3; 7 bases are a match to TRBD1. The CDR3 sequence is 14 residues long. The J segment lost 3 bases and the V segment lost 9 bases, leaving 9 bases of the junction unmatched. CDR1 is MDHEN, CDR2 SYDVKM, per germline. The CDR3 loop is CASTATGSTDTQYF. The CDR3 nucleotides read TGTGCCAGTACCGCGACAGGGTCGACAGATACGCAGTATTTT.

V gene TRBV7-8 combines with J gene TRBJ2-7; D uncertain. V was cut by 4 bases and J by 3 bases, with 4 bases left in between. CDR1 is SGHVS and CDR2 is FQNEAQ in the germline V gene. CDR3 length equals 11 residues. CDR3 amino acids: CASSWNYEQYF. CDR3 DNA sequence: TGTGCCAGCAGCTGGAACTACGAGCAGTACTTC.

The CDR3 spells CASSIDGGAGPQHF. CDR3 DNA: TGTGCCAGTAGTATAGATGGCGGAGCGGGGCCCCAGCATTTT. This rearrangement joins TRBV19 to TRBJ1-5; no clear D gene. Trimming left V 0 bases short and J 9 bases short, with 12 bases between. The germline CDR1 and CDR2 sequences are LNHDA and SQIVND (reference sequence). This CDR3 has 14 amino acids.

The CDR3 is CASSLLLRGRTEAFF. The CDR3 DNA reads TGTGCCAGCAGTTTACTCCTAAGGGGGCGAACTGAAGCTTTCTTT. The chain is built from TRBV6-5 and TRBJ1-1; 7 nucleotides align to TRBD1. The J segment lost 5 bases and the V segment lost 4 bases, leaving 10 bases of the junction unmatched. Germline V gene data show CDR1 as MNHEY and CDR2 as SVGAGI. The CDR3 is made up of 15 amino acids.

The chain combines TRBV28 with TRBJ2-6; 9 bases are shared with TRBD2. The ends lost 4 bases at V and 0 bases at J; junction bases unmatched: 7. Germline values: CDR1 MDHEN, CDR2 SYDVKM. The CDR3 covers 18 residues. CDR3 in DNA: TGTGCCAGCAGTTCGGCTAGCGGGAAACCCTCTGGGGCCAACGTCCTGACTTTC. Its protein product is CASSSASGKPSGANVLTF.

Details on this clone: Additional DNA sequences in this sample encode the identical CDR3. The V call is TRBV19, the J call TRBJ2-1; tentative D call: TRBD2 (5 bases). The CDR3 extends over 15 amino acids. CDR1 LNHDA and CDR2 SQIVND come from the germline V gene (reference sequence). Trimming left V 3 bases short and J 1 base short, with 10 bases between. The CDR3 protein is CASSIQGGSYNEQFF. The CDR3 coding sequence is TGTGCCAGTAGTATCCAAGGCGGGTCCTACAATGAGCAGTTCTTC.

This clone was detected once. The chain employs TRBV9 and TRBJ2-5; D may be TRBD2 (5 bases). V lost 2 bases to trimming and J lost 0 bases, with 11 bases between them. This CDR3 spans 15 amino acids. Germline V CDR1 and CDR2: SGDLS, YYNGEE. This CDR3 is CASSVEPGYQETQYF. CDR3 nucleotide sequence: TGTGCCAGCAGCGTCGAGCCGGGGTACCAAGAGACCCAGTACTTC.

The table lists this clone with a count of one. CDR3 in amino acids: CASSVAGQGENYGYTF. The CDR3 nucleotides are TGTGCCAGCAGCGTAGCAGGACAGGGGGAGAACTATGGCTACACCTTC. This sequence joins TRBV9 and TRBJ1-2, with TRBD1 matching over 10 bases. CDR1 is SGDLS, CDR2 YYNGEE, per germline. This CDR3 contains 16 residues. Trimming took 0 bases from V and 2 from J; bases not matched to a gene: 4.

The genes are TRBV6-5 and TRBJ1-6; D gene uncertain. The germline V gene has CDR1 MNHEY and CDR2 SVGAGI. CDR3 length: 15 amino acids. Deletions cut 5 bases from V and 7 bases from J, with 15 bases between. CDR3 amino acids: CASSPYRGGNSPLHF. The CDR3 DNA follows: TGTGCCAGCAGTCCCTATCGGGGAGGGAATTCACCCCTCCACTTT.

The V and J genes are TRBV5-1 and TRBJ2-5, with 9 bases aligning to TRBD2. Germline assignment: CDR1 SGHRS and CDR2 YFSETQ. This CDR3 has 16 amino acids. The trim removed 0 bases at V and 5 bases at J, leaving 8 bases unmatched. The CDR3 spells CASSLVAGVLQETQYF. The CDR3, as DNA: TGCGCCAGCAGCTTGGTAGCGGGAGTACTTCAGGAGACCCAGTACTTC.

The chain uses TRBV6-6 and TRBJ1-2; D might be TRBD1 (5 bases). Trimming removed 5 bases at V and 5 bases at J, with 9 bases between. Germline-derived CDR1 and CDR2 are MNHNY and SVGAGI (reference sequence). The CDR3 has 12 amino acids. The CDR3 DNA follows: TGTGCCAGCAGTCAACGACAGTATGGCTACACCTTC. As protein: CASSQRQYGYTF.

The chain links TRBV11-3 to TRBJ2-3; TRBD2 matches 8 bases. This CDR3 spans 14 amino acids. V trimming: 8 bases; J trimming: 4 bases; junction bases outside the gene matches: 8. CDR1 and CDR2 (germline): SGHNT, YENEEA. The CDR3 bases are TGTGCCAGCCGGCGGGGGGCCGGCGCAGATACGCAGTATTTT. This gives the protein CASRRGAGADTQYF.

The genes are TRBV28 and TRBJ2-2, with 9 positions matching TRBD1. The CDR3 is 15 residues long. CDR1 and CDR2 (germline): MDHEN, SYDVKM. V lost 7 bases, J lost 3 bases, and 6 bases stayed unmatched. CDR3 sequence reads: CASNSWTGDTGELFF. Written as DNA, the CDR3 is TGTGCCAGCAACTCCTGGACAGGGGACACCGGGGAGCTGTTTTTT.

The J gene is TRBJ2-3, the V gene TRBV19, with D possibly being TRBD2 (5 bases). CDR1 is LNHDA, CDR2 SQIVND, per germline (reference sequence). The CDR3 length is 14 residues. Trimming removed 4 bases at V and 0 bases at J, with 8 bases between. As DNA, the CDR3 is TGTGCCAGTAGTAGGTCGGGGAGCACAGATACGCAGTATTTT. Encoded protein: CASSRSGSTDTQYF.